These T cell receptor beta chains were read from a single sample in a study of cytomegalovirus exposure and HLA in healthy donors. Sequencing was performed with immunoSEQ multiplex PCR; in TCRdb, only in-frame clones are kept and a portion is missing. This table has fewer than 150,000 clones, roughly four fifths appearing once. Sequenced input: PBMCs. These receptors were taken from a male donor in good health and CMV-seronegative. The CDR3 runs from the conserved cysteine through the conserved F or W. The D gene is left open where the match is weak. The size field is filled for only some rows; it gives once, few, many or a size class.

d_gene: TRBD2
v_gene: TRBV19
abundance: -
j_gene: TRBJ2-7
CDR3nt: TGTGCCAGTAGTATGGTAGCGGGAGCCCCGGGCGAGCAGTACTTC
CDR3aa: CASSMVAGAPGEQYF

d_gene: -
v_gene: TRBV7-9
abundance: -
j_gene: TRBJ1-2
CDR3nt: TGTGCCAGCAGCTGGCTAAGGCAGGACAATGGCTACACCTTC
CDR3aa: CASSWLRQDNGYTF

d_gene: -
v_gene: TRBV10-3
abundance: -
j_gene: TRBJ2-7
CDR3nt: TGTGCCATCAGTGAAAGCGAGCTAGCCACCTACGAGCAGTACTTC
CDR3aa: CAISESELATYEQYF

d_gene: TRBD2
v_gene: TRBV4-3
abundance: -
j_gene: TRBJ2-5
CDR3nt: TGCGCCAGCAGCCGCCTACTAGCGCGGCAAGAGACCCAGTACTTC
CDR3aa: CASSRLLARQETQYF

d_gene: -
v_gene: TRBV6-6
abundance: -
j_gene: TRBJ2-1
CDR3nt: TGTGCCAGCAGTTACCCTTACGGAGGAATAAACAATGAGCAGTTCTTC
CDR3aa: CASSYPYGGINNEQFF

d_gene: -
v_gene: TRBV27
abundance: -
j_gene: TRBJ1-5
CDR3nt: TGTGCCAGCAGTTCTTGGGGGGGCGGCCAGCCCCAGCATTTT
CDR3aa: CASSSWGGGQPQHF

d_gene: -
v_gene: TRBV19
abundance: -
j_gene: TRBJ1-2
CDR3nt: TGTGCCAGTAGTATAAGGGACGCTATTTGGGACTCTGGCTACACCTTC
CDR3aa: CASSIRDAIWDSGYTF

d_gene: TRBD1
v_gene: TRBV11-2
abundance: -
j_gene: TRBJ2-3
CDR3nt: TGTGCCAGCAGCTTAATAAGAGGGACAGGGCACGCGACGCAGTATTTT
CDR3aa: CASSLIRGTGHATQYF

d_gene: -
v_gene: TRBV11-3
abundance: -
j_gene: TRBJ2-5
CDR3nt: TGTGCCAGCAGCCGAGGAGCCCATCAAGAGACCCAGTACTTC
CDR3aa: CASSRGAHQETQYF

d_gene: -
v_gene: TRBV5-6
abundance: -
j_gene: TRBJ2-7
CDR3nt: TGTGCCAGCAGCTTGCAACTAGTAGACTACGAGCAGTACTTC
CDR3aa: CASSLQLVDYEQYF

d_gene: TRBD1
v_gene: TRBV19
abundance: -
j_gene: TRBJ2-7
CDR3nt: TGTGCCAGTAGCGGGACAGTATACGAGCAGTACTTC
CDR3aa: CASSGTVYEQYF

d_gene: TRBD1
v_gene: TRBV4-2
abundance: few
j_gene: TRBJ2-3
CDR3nt: TGTGCCAGCAGCCAACCGGGACAGGGTTTCGATACGCAGTATTTT
CDR3aa: CASSQPGQGFDTQYF

d_gene: -
v_gene: TRBV19
abundance: -
j_gene: TRBJ2-1
CDR3nt: TGTGCCAGTACCGATCGGGGGTTACACACCGGTGAGCAGTTCTTC
CDR3aa: CASTDRGLHTGEQFF

d_gene: -
v_gene: TRBV4-1
abundance: few
j_gene: TRBJ2-1
CDR3nt: TGCGCCAGCAGCCAAGGGAGCGTGGGTGAGCAGTTCTTC
CDR3aa: CASSQGSVGEQFF

d_gene: TRBD2
v_gene: TRBV7-9
abundance: -
j_gene: TRBJ2-2
CDR3nt: TGTGCCATTACGAAGGGACTAGCGGGAGGTCCGAACACCGGGGAGCTGTTTTTT
CDR3aa: CAITKGLAGGPNTGELFF

d_gene: -
v_gene: TRBV6-1
abundance: -
j_gene: TRBJ1-1
CDR3nt: TGTGCCAGCAGTGGTTCGACAGAATTGAACACTGAAGCTTTCTTT
CDR3aa: CASSGSTELNTEAFF

d_gene: TRBD2
v_gene: TRBV7-9
abundance: -
j_gene: TRBJ2-1
CDR3nt: TGTGCCAGCAGCCCCGGGAGGATTCGAGAGCAGTTCTTC
CDR3aa: CASSPGRIREQFF

d_gene: -
v_gene: TRBV5-6
abundance: -
j_gene: TRBJ2-2
CDR3nt: TGTGCCAGCAGCTTGGAGCTACTAGGGCTCACCGGGGAGCTGTTTTTT
CDR3aa: CASSLELLGLTGELFF

d_gene: -
v_gene: TRBV15
abundance: once
j_gene: TRBJ1-4
CDR3nt: TGTGCCACCAGCAGAGATTCCCTCGGCGGGAGAGAAAAACTGTTTTTT
CDR3aa: CATSRDSLGGREKLFF

d_gene: TRBD1
v_gene: TRBV6-5
abundance: -
j_gene: TRBJ2-5
CDR3nt: TGTGCCAGCAGCCAGACAGGGTCTAAAGAGACCCAGTACTTC
CDR3aa: CASSQTGSKETQYF

d_gene: -
v_gene: TRBV7-8
abundance: -
j_gene: TRBJ2-2
CDR3nt: TGTGCCAGCGCCAAAGGGGGGAGGGACCCCTGGACCGGGGAGCTGTTTTTT
CDR3aa: CASAKGGRDPWTGELFF

d_gene: TRBD1
v_gene: TRBV13
abundance: once
j_gene: TRBJ2-2
CDR3nt: TGTGCCAGCAGCCCGTGGACAGGGGCTTACACCGGGGAGCTGTTTTTT
CDR3aa: CASSPWTGAYTGELFF

d_gene: -
v_gene: TRBV19
abundance: once
j_gene: TRBJ1-2
CDR3nt: TGTGCCAGTAAGTGGTCCGGGGGTTATTTGTACGGCTACACCTTC
CDR3aa: CASKWSGGYLYGYTF

d_gene: TRBD1
v_gene: TRBV2
abundance: -
j_gene: TRBJ2-5
CDR3nt: TGTGCCAGCCAACCCGGACAGGGTGAGGGGACCCAGTACTTC
CDR3aa: CASQPGQGEGTQYF

d_gene: -
v_gene: TRBV27
abundance: -
j_gene: TRBJ2-2
CDR3nt: TGTGCCAGCAGTTTCTTTACGGCCGGGGAGCTGTTTTTT
CDR3aa: CASSFFTAGELFF

d_gene: -
v_gene: TRBV29-1
abundance: -
j_gene: TRBJ2-1
CDR3nt: TGCAGCGTTGTATTTGGGTTGTTCGGCGGAATCAATGAGCAGTTCTTC
CDR3aa: CSVVFGLFGGINEQFF

d_gene: TRBD1
v_gene: TRBV10-1
abundance: -
j_gene: TRBJ1-2
CDR3nt: TGCGCCAGCACCGAGCCGAACAGGGGCAAAATGGACTATGGCTACACCTTC
CDR3aa: CASTEPNRGKMDYGYTF

d_gene: -
v_gene: TRBV27
abundance: -
j_gene: TRBJ2-7
CDR3nt: TGTGCCAGCAGTGGACCAGGTCCGAGGGCCTACGAGCAGTACTTC
CDR3aa: CASSGPGPRAYEQYF

d_gene: -
v_gene: TRBV4-2
abundance: -
j_gene: TRBJ1-1
CDR3nt: TGTGCCAGCAGCCAAGAGTCTAGACTTCCCTCGACAGAATTCCCTGAAGCTTTCTTT
CDR3aa: CASSQESRLPSTEFPEAFF

d_gene: -
v_gene: TRBV7-9
abundance: -
j_gene: TRBJ1-2
CDR3nt: TGTGCCAGCAGCTTCCTCGGCGGCTATGGCTACACCTTC
CDR3aa: CASSFLGGYGYTF

d_gene: TRBD2
v_gene: TRBV2
abundance: -
j_gene: TRBJ2-1
CDR3nt: TGTGCCAGCAACTACCCATTGGGGACTAGCGGGATCGGTTCCTACAATGAGCAGTTCTTC
CDR3aa: CASNYPLGTSGIGSYNEQFF

d_gene: TRBD2
v_gene: TRBV6-6
abundance: -
j_gene: TRBJ2-2
CDR3nt: TGTGCCAGCAGTCTAGCGGGAGGCGGGGAGCTGTTTTTT
CDR3aa: CASSLAGGGELFF

d_gene: -
v_gene: TRBV10-1
abundance: few
j_gene: TRBJ2-3
CDR3nt: TGCGCCAGCAGTGAGTCGCAGGGCACAGATACGCAGTATTTT
CDR3aa: CASSESQGTDTQYF

d_gene: -
v_gene: TRBV30
abundance: -
j_gene: TRBJ2-6
CDR3nt: TGTGCCTGGATAAGGGGGAAACAGGGAATCCCCTCTGGGGCCAACGTCCTGACTTTC
CDR3aa: CAWIRGKQGIPSGANVLTF

d_gene: TRBD2
v_gene: TRBV4-1
abundance: once
j_gene: TRBJ2-7
CDR3nt: TGCGCCAGCAGCCCTTACTTGGGGGAGGGCCTCTACGAGCAGTACTTC
CDR3aa: CASSPYLGEGLYEQYF

d_gene: -
v_gene: TRBV6-5
abundance: -
j_gene: TRBJ1-2
CDR3nt: TGTGCCAGCAGTTTCGACGGGAACTATGGCTACACCTTC
CDR3aa: CASSFDGNYGYTF

d_gene: -
v_gene: TRBV11-3
abundance: -
j_gene: TRBJ1-1
CDR3nt: TGTGCCAGCAGCTTATTTAGCGGGACTGAAGCTTTCTTT
CDR3aa: CASSLFSGTEAFF

d_gene: TRBD2
v_gene: TRBV5-1
abundance: -
j_gene: TRBJ2-3
CDR3nt: TGCGCCAGCAGCTTGTGGACTAGCGGGAGTACGGGGCGCACAGATACGCAGTATTTT
CDR3aa: CASSLWTSGSTGRTDTQYF

d_gene: TRBD2
v_gene: TRBV4-1
abundance: -
j_gene: TRBJ2-1
CDR3nt: TGCGCCAGCAGCCAAGAAGACACTAGCGGGTTCTACAATGAGCAGTTCTTC
CDR3aa: CASSQEDTSGFYNEQFF

d_gene: TRBD2
v_gene: TRBV7-2
abundance: -
j_gene: TRBJ2-7
CDR3nt: TGTGCCAGCAGCTTAGGGGGGAGGGATGGTGAGCAGTACTTC
CDR3aa: CASSLGGRDGEQYF

d_gene: -
v_gene: TRBV6-5
abundance: -
j_gene: TRBJ1-2
CDR3nt: TGTGCCAGCAGTTACCACAGCAACTATGGCTACACCTTC
CDR3aa: CASSYHSNYGYTF

d_gene: -
v_gene: TRBV2
abundance: once
j_gene: TRBJ1-1
CDR3nt: TGTGCCAGCAGTGACTTACAGGAACCCATACACACTGAAGCTTTCTTT
CDR3aa: CASSDLQEPIHTEAFF

d_gene: -
v_gene: TRBV29-1
abundance: -
j_gene: TRBJ1-5
CDR3nt: TGCAGCGTCGGGGATAGCAATCAGCCCCAGCATTTT
CDR3aa: CSVGDSNQPQHF

d_gene: TRBD2
v_gene: TRBV27
abundance: -
j_gene: TRBJ2-3
CDR3nt: TGTGCCAGCAGTCTTTTAGCGGGAGGGATGCACGCAGATACGCAGTATTTT
CDR3aa: CASSLLAGGMHADTQYF

d_gene: -
v_gene: TRBV10-3
abundance: once
j_gene: TRBJ2-1
CDR3nt: TGTGCCATCAGTGTTGAGGGCGGGACGGGTGGTAATGAGCAGTTCTTC
CDR3aa: CAISVEGGTGGNEQFF

d_gene: TRBD1
v_gene: TRBV27
abundance: -
j_gene: TRBJ2-7
CDR3nt: TGTGCCAGCAGCCCGGGACAGGGGGTTTACGAGCAGTACTTC
CDR3aa: CASSPGQGVYEQYF

d_gene: -
v_gene: TRBV7-3
abundance: once
j_gene: TRBJ2-5
CDR3nt: TGTGCCAGCAGCGTTCGCGCAGGGGCGGGAGAGACCCAGTACTTC
CDR3aa: CASSVRAGAGETQYF

d_gene: TRBD2
v_gene: TRBV6-6
abundance: -
j_gene: TRBJ2-5
CDR3nt: TGTGCCAGCAGCTCCCCTAGCGGGAGGGTCCGAGAGACCCAGTACTTC
CDR3aa: CASSSPSGRVRETQYF

d_gene: -
v_gene: TRBV7-3
abundance: few
j_gene: TRBJ1-2
CDR3nt: TGTGCCAGCAGCTTAAATAGCAACTATGGCTACACCTTC
CDR3aa: CASSLNSNYGYTF

d_gene: TRBD2
v_gene: TRBV9
abundance: -
j_gene: TRBJ2-2
CDR3nt: TGTGCCAGCAGCGCCCTAGCGGGAGGGCCAGGCACCGGGGAGCTGTTTTTT
CDR3aa: CASSALAGGPGTGELFF

d_gene: -
v_gene: TRBV6-6
abundance: -
j_gene: TRBJ2-1
CDR3nt: TGTGCCAGCAGAAACGGGATCCCCTACAATGAGCAGTTCTTC
CDR3aa: CASRNGIPYNEQFF

d_gene: -
v_gene: TRBV6-5
abundance: -
j_gene: TRBJ2-7
CDR3nt: TGTGCCAGCAGCCAGCCAGGGGACTACACCTACGAGCAGTACTTC
CDR3aa: CASSQPGDYTYEQYF

d_gene: TRBD1
v_gene: TRBV14
abundance: -
j_gene: TRBJ2-5
CDR3nt: TGTGCCATTCCCGGGACAGAAGAGACCCAGTACTTC
CDR3aa: CAIPGTEETQYF

d_gene: -
v_gene: TRBV2
abundance: once
j_gene: TRBJ2-3
CDR3nt: TGTGCCACCGACCGGGACTTCACAGATACGCAGTATTTT
CDR3aa: CATDRDFTDTQYF

d_gene: TRBD1
v_gene: TRBV5-5
abundance: -
j_gene: TRBJ1-2
CDR3nt: TGTGCCAGCAGCCGGGACAGGGGGCCTAGTCGAGGCTACACCTTC
CDR3aa: CASSRDRGPSRGYTF

d_gene: -
v_gene: TRBV6-1
abundance: -
j_gene: TRBJ1-1
CDR3nt: TGTGCCAGCAGTGAAGCTCCGGACAGTTTCACTGAAGCTTTCTTT
CDR3aa: CASSEAPDSFTEAFF

d_gene: -
v_gene: TRBV27
abundance: -
j_gene: TRBJ2-7
CDR3nt: TGTGCCAGCAATCGTGGGGCGGGGCCCCCCTACGAGCAGTACTTC
CDR3aa: CASNRGAGPPYEQYF